The TCR beta chain under discussion was sequenced for a study of cytomegalovirus exposure and HLA in healthy donors. Study-level findings and limits: The sole available immune exposure information was CMV serostatus. In a later analysis, common viral pathogens appeared linked to several of the most significant clusters. There were reportedly fewer N-insertions in an Asian-associated ancestry cluster than the roughly 670-donor mean, in a later analysis.

These donors, healthy bone marrow donors, were studied. It was with 60 Vbeta and 13 Jbeta primers that the PCR ran. Profiling relied on immunoSEQ multiplex PCR, and the TCRdb table lists in-frame clones only, not all of them. The table includes 100,000 to 150,000 clones, around 72% detected once. Germline assignment: CDR1 WSHSY and CDR2 SAAADI. Trimming cost V 6 bases and J 2 bases, with 4 bases left between them. The CDR3 length is 12 residues. Comments on this clone: Its specificity is not known.

The rearrangement joins TRBV10-2 to TRBJ2-2; D is unclear. This receptor was taken from a woman aged 40 to 50 in good health and CMV-seropositive. Sequencing was performed on PBMCs. CDR3 DNA: TGCGCCAGCAGCCATAACACCGGGGAGCTGTTTTTT. This gives the protein CASSHNTGELFF.